Given below is one TCR beta chain in context. Its target is not known. These data originate in a study of cytomegalovirus exposure and HLA in healthy donors. The CDR3 spans 11 residues. The V gene lost 6 bases and the J gene lost 9 bases, with 10 bases spanning the gap. Germline CDR1 is SGDLS and CDR2 is YYNGEE. Researchers ran the PCR with 60 Vbeta and 13 Jbeta primers. Only in-frame clones appear in the TCRdb table, and some are missing; sequencing was by immunoSEQ multiplex PCR. Among around 150,000 clones listed, over 65% were seen once. Study-level results: Among TCR beta chains, those listed as cytomegalovirus-associated numbered roughly 150. A later analysis found most CMV-associated TCR beta chains apparently HLA-restricted. In a later analysis, HLA-associated beta chains showed higher expansion and lower generation probabilities than comparable chains.

The chain recombines TRBV9 with TRBJ2-1; D is possibly TRBD2 (6 bases). The sample was PBMCs. The source is a man aged 35 to 55 in good health and CMV-seropositive. In nucleotides, the CDR3 is TGTGCCAGCATGTCCGGGGGTGAGCAGTTCTTC. Its translation is CASMSGGEQFF.